Given below is one T cell receptor (beta chain) in context. These data belong to a study of control samples from healthy donors and cancer patients. The ends were cut back, 3 bases at V and 1 base at J, with 10 bases in the middle. The CDR3 length is 15 residues. The germline V gene has CDR1 ENHRY and CDR2 SYGVKD. The assay was immunoSEQ multiplex PCR, and TCRdb's table has in-frame clones only and misses some. The sample includes some 57,000 clones, 95% of them seen just once. This TCR came from a man between 25 and 39 years old in good health. Sequenced sample: blood. The chain is built from TRBV10-3 and TRBJ1-5; the D is unclear. CDR3 amino acids: CAISDLGRSNQPQHF. CDR3 DNA sequence: TGTGCCATCAGTGACCTTGGCCGAAGCAATCAGCCCCAGCATTTT.